This record concerns one T cell receptor (beta chain) sequence. Its cognate antigen is unknown. The data were taken from a study of shared clonotypes between healthy human individuals. Findings and limits, study-wide: The small donor group covered limited genetic and exposure diversity.

Naive CD8 cells lacked CD45RO and underwent positive selection for CCR7, leaving out terminally differentiated effector memory CD45RA+ cells. CDR1 is SEHNR and CDR2 is FQNEAQ in the germline V gene (reference sequence). The CDR3 is 16 amino acids. Trimming at V came to 5 bases and at J to 4 bases, leaving 9 bases not matched to a gene. Researchers divided each subset's genomic DNA evenly across several immunoSEQ plates. Clones were sequenced by immunoSEQ multiplex PCR, and TCRdb holds only the in-frame ones, with some missing. The sample contains about 2.1 million clones, roughly 95% of which appear only once.

The TCR originated in a young man in good health. Some clones in this sample may be carry-over from other donors' samples. Material: naive CD8+ T cells from PBMCs. The chain is built from TRBV7-9 and TRBJ2-7; 12 positions agree with TRBD1. Here the CDR3 DNA reads TGTGCCAGCAGCCTTTCCGGGACAGGGGGCGAGTACGAGCAGTACTTC. Protein: CASSLSGTGGEYEQYF.